The 32 T cell receptor beta chains given below trace back to one sample, sequenced in a study of T cell responses to AZD1222 COVID-19 vaccine. Only in-frame clones appear in the TCRdb table, and some are missing; sequencing was by immunoSEQ multiplex PCR. In the table there are fewer than 85,000 clones, roughly 90% of which are singletons. Sequencing used peripheral blood, obtained on day 0 of AZD1222 vaccination. All receptors derive from an adult in good health.

V gene TRBV5-1 combines with J gene TRBJ1-5; 10 bases are shared with TRBD1. With V trimmed by 4 bases and J by 7 bases, 8 bases remained unmatched. From germline, CDR1 is SGHRS and CDR2 YFSETQ. This CDR3 region has 15 residues. In DNA form, the CDR3 reads TGCGCCAGCAGCGAGGGACAGGGGTTTGAACAGCCCCAGCATTTT. It specifies CASSEGQGFEQPQHF.

The gene calls are TRBV6-5 and TRBJ1-3; D is ambiguous. The V gene lost 0 bases and the J gene lost 3 bases, with 6 bases spanning the gap. This CDR3 contains 14 residues. Germline V gene sequence: CDR1 MNHEY, CDR2 SVGAGI. The CDR3 coding sequence is TGTGCCAGCAGTTACTCCGGGGTTGGAAACACCATATATTTT. Translation gives CASSYSGVGNTIYF.

This sequence joins TRBV6-5 and TRBJ1-5; a weak D match, TRBD1 (6 bases). V was pared by 7 bases and J by 5 bases, with 15 bases between. This CDR3 is 14 amino acids long. From germline, CDR1 is MNHEY and CDR2 SVGAGI. The DNA for the CDR3 is TGTGCCAGCAACCTACAGGGATCCCATCAGCCCCAGCATTTT. Encoded protein: CASNLQGSHQPQHF.

The V gene is TRBV11-2, the J gene TRBJ2-1; D may be TRBD1 (5 bases). The CDR3 is made up of 14 amino acids. V gave up 5 bases and J gave up 2 bases, with 10 bases separating them. Germline V gene sequence: CDR1 SGHAT, CDR2 FQNNGV. CDR3 in DNA: TGTGCCAGCAGCCCAGACAGAACCTACAATGAGCAGTTCTTC. It encodes CASSPDRTYNEQFF.

This clone was recorded once. The J gene is TRBJ2-5, the V gene TRBV12-3 or TRBV12-4; D call uncertain. The CDR3 is made up of 13 amino acids. Trimming left V 7 bases short and J 2 bases short, with 11 bases between. The CDR3 DNA sequence: TGTGCCAGCACAGACGCAGGACAAGAGACCCAGTACTTC. Translating it yields CASTDAGQETQYF.

This chain links TRBV27 with TRBJ2-1; no clear D. The CDR3 contains 14 residues. The germline V and J ends were trimmed by 2 bases and 5 bases, with 10 bases remaining between them. Germline V gives CDR1 MNHEY, CDR2 SMNVEV (reference sequence). As DNA, the CDR3 is TGTGCCAGCAGTTTAGAGCGACTCAACAATGAGCAGTTCTTC. Encoded protein: CASSLERLNNEQFF.

The rearrangement links TRBV4-1 to TRBJ1-4, with TRBD1 matching over 8 bases. The CDR3 totals 17 residues. V shed 0 bases and J 8 bases; nucleotides not matched to a gene: 11. The germline CDR1 and CDR2 sequences are MGHRA and YSYEKL. CDR3 sequence reads: CASSQDPGQGAREKLFF. CDR3 nucleotide sequence: TGCGCCAGCAGCCAAGATCCCGGCCAGGGGGCTCGGGAAAAACTGTTTTTT.

The chain joins TRBV5-5 to TRBJ1-2; TRBD1 is a possible D gene (5 bases). V was shortened by 1 base and J by 1 base, with 8 bases between the two germline ends. The CDR3 spans 14 residues. Germline-derived CDR1 and CDR2 are SGHKS and YYEKEE (reference sequence). The CDR3 loop reads CASSLSGFNYGYTF. CDR3 DNA sequence: TGTGCCAGCAGCTTGTCAGGGTTTAACTATGGCTACACCTTC.

The chain uses TRBV7-2 and TRBJ2-1; D not resolved. V dropped 1 base and J dropped 10 bases, with 11 bases sitting between them. This CDR3 has 13 residues. Germline loops: CDR1 SGHTA, CDR2 FQGNSA. CDR3 DNA sequence: TGTGCCAGCAGCTTAGGAGGTGGCGGAGAGCAGTTCTTC. Amino acid sequence: CASSLGGGGEQFF.

The gene calls are TRBV4-1 and TRBJ2-7; TRBD1 matches at 9 bases. The germline V gene has CDR1 MGHRA and CDR2 YSYEKL. Trimming at V came to 1 base and at J to 5 bases, leaving 9 bases not matched to a gene. The CDR3 length is 16 residues. CDR3 in amino acids: CASSQVGTGRSDEQYF. CDR3 bases: TGCGCCAGCAGCCAAGTCGGGACAGGGAGGAGCGACGAGCAGTACTTC.

The V and J genes are TRBV5-1 and TRBJ1-1; D might be TRBD1 (5 bases). V was clipped by 0 bases and J by 1 base, with 7 bases between them. Germline lookup yields CDR1 SGHRS and CDR2 YFSETQ. The CDR3 loop spans 14 amino acids. The CDR3 loop reads CASSLAGANTEAFF. DNA for the CDR3: TGCGCCAGCAGCTTGGCCGGGGCGAACACTGAAGCTTTCTTT.

This chain joins TRBV3-1 (or the pseudogene TRBV3-2) and TRBJ1-1; 9 bases fit TRBD1. Germline-derived CDR1 and CDR2 are LGHDT and YNNKEL (reference sequence). The CDR3 has 14 amino acids. The V and J ends lost 4 bases and 5 bases, in that order; junction bases with no gene match: 5. The CDR3 bases are TGTGCCAGCAGCCTGCAGACAGGGGGGACTGAAGCTTTCTTT. Residues: CASSLQTGGTEAFF.

The chain has TRBV6-4 and TRBJ1-1; D remains ambiguous. CDR1 is MRHNA, CDR2 SNTAGT, per germline. The CDR3 is 13 amino acids. The V end was cut by 4 bases, the J end by 1 base, with 7 bases between. CDR3 amino acids: CASSARENTEAFF. CDR3 nucleotide sequence: TGTGCCAGCAGTGCCCGCGAGAACACTGAAGCTTTCTTT.

The count of this clone is one. The rearrangement uses TRBV29-1 and TRBJ2-1, with 11 bases matching TRBD2. This CDR3 has 16 amino acids. Germline CDR1 and CDR2: SQVTM and ANQGSEA. Trimming took 8 bases from V and 0 from J; bases not matched to a gene: 9. The CDR3 nucleotides are TGCAGCTACTCTAGCGGGGGGCATAGCTCCTACAATGAGCAGTTCTTC. Amino acid sequence: CSYSSGGHSSYNEQFF.

This clone was counted only a few times. The V and J genes are TRBV24-1 and TRBJ2-2; 9 nucleotides match TRBD2. Germline V gene sequence: CDR1 KGHDR, CDR2 SFDVKD. This CDR3 comprises 13 residues. The V segment lost 9 bases and the J segment 3 bases; nucleotides outside the gene matches: 1. The CDR3 coding sequence is TGTGCCACCCGACTAGCGGACACCGGGGAGCTGTTTTTT. This translates into CATRLADTGELFF.

This chain links TRBV18 with TRBJ2-1, with D perhaps being TRBD1 or TRBD2 (5 bases each). CDR1 and CDR2 (germline): KGHSH, LQKENI. Trimming removed 0 bases at V and 1 base at J, with 13 bases between. The CDR3 has 17 amino acids. The CDR3 nucleotides read TGTGCCAGCTCACCACCGGGGCAGGGAGTATCCTACAATGAGCAGTTCTTC. It translates to CASSPPGQGVSYNEQFF. Full variable domain (missing parts from reference TRBV18 and TRBJ2-1): NAGVMQNPRHLVRRRGQEARLRCSPMKGHSHVYWYRQLPEEGLKFMVYLQKENIIDESGMPKERFSAEFPKEGPSILRIQQVVRGDSAAYFCASSPPGQGVSYNEQFFGPGTRLTVL.

The chain recombines TRBV5-8 with TRBJ1-6; D remains ambiguous. The CDR3 has 13 residues. Germline CDR1 reads SGHTS; CDR2 reads YDEGEE. V was cut by 7 bases and J by 7 bases, with 12 bases left in between. Written as DNA, the CDR3 is TGTGCCAGCGTACGCGTGGCGAATTCACCCCTCCACTTT. The encoded protein is CASVRVANSPLHF.

The chain has TRBV4-1 and TRBJ2-3, with TRBD1 identical over 7 bases. CDR3 length: 14 residues. Germline CDR1 and CDR2: MGHRA and YSYEKL. The ends lost 3 bases at V and 3 bases at J; junction bases unmatched: 3. Here the CDR3 reads CASSQARGTDTQYF. CDR3 sequence (DNA): TGCGCCAGCAGCCAGGCCAGGGGGACAGATACGCAGTATTTT.

As DNA, the CDR3 is TGTGCCAGCAGCGGATTCTACGGGGAGCTGTTTTTT. Protein sequence: CASSGFYGELFF. The rearrangement links TRBV11-3 to TRBJ2-2, with D uncertain. The length of the CDR3 is 12 residues. Trimming stripped 5 bases from V and 7 bases from J, with 8 bases between. Germline V gives CDR1 SGHNT, CDR2 YENEEA.

This clone was found once. This chain links TRBV6-5 with TRBJ2-5, with 7 bases identical to TRBD2. This CDR3 contains 14 residues. With V trimmed by 8 bases and J by 3 bases, 9 bases remained unmatched. The germline V gene encodes CDR1 MNHEY and CDR2 SVGAGI. CDR3 amino acids: CASGHSGAEETQYF. The CDR3 nucleotides read TGTGCCAGCGGTCACAGCGGGGCCGAAGAGACCCAGTACTTC.

J is TRBJ1-2 and V is TRBV24-1; D unclear. CDR3 length equals 14 residues. The germline gives CDR1 KGHDR, CDR2 SFDVKD. V gave up 3 bases and J gave up 4 bases, with 11 bases separating them. CDR3 region: CATSDPGRTYGYTF. CDR3 sequence (DNA): TGTGCCACCAGTGATCCCGGGCGTACCTATGGCTACACCTTC.

For this clone: Other DNA sequences in this sample translate to the same CDR3. The chain links TRBV3-1 (or the pseudogene TRBV3-2) to TRBJ2-3; perhaps TRBD1 as D (6 bases). This CDR3 is 14 amino acids long. Germline assignment: CDR1 LGHDT and CDR2 YNNKEL (reference sequence). V shed 6 bases and J shed 1 base, with 11 bases lying between them. The CDR3 nucleotides read TGTGCCAGCAGGGCTCGACAGGGCACAGATACGCAGTATTTT. Translated: CASRARQGTDTQYF.

This rearrangement joins TRBV12-3 or TRBV12-4 to TRBJ2-1; D unresolved. The CDR3 runs to 13 residues. V gave up 6 bases and J gave up 9 bases, with 15 bases separating them. CDR3 coding DNA: TGTGCCAGCAGGCGCCAGTCCAGCAGTGAGCAGTTCTTC. Amino acid sequence: CASRRQSSSEQFF.

This rearrangement joins TRBV5-1 to TRBJ2-7, with 9 bases fitting TRBD1. CDR1 is SGHRS, CDR2 YFSETQ, per germline. CDR3 length: 17 amino acids. Unmatched junction bases numbered 12, after V lost 4 bases and J lost 1 base. CDR3 in amino acids: CASSRDPGQGVSYEQYF. DNA for the CDR3: TGCGCCAGCAGCCGCGATCCGGGACAGGGAGTTTCCTACGAGCAGTACTTC.

This chain connects TRBV5-1 to TRBJ1-5, with 8 bases matching TRBD1. In germline, CDR1 is SGHRS, CDR2 YFSETQ. V dropped 4 bases and J dropped 6; count of bases not matched to a gene: 6. The CDR3 covers 14 residues. CDR3 sequence: CASSKGTGGQPQHF. The CDR3 DNA sequence: TGCGCCAGCAGCAAAGGGACAGGAGGTCAGCCCCAGCATTTT.

This clone was seen just once. The chain's CDR3 is CASSRDSYNEQFF. Here the CDR3 DNA reads TGTGCCAGCAGCCGGGATTCCTACAATGAGCAGTTCTTC. This rearrangement joins TRBV9 to TRBJ2-1; TRBD2 is a possible D gene (5 bases). Germline lookup yields CDR1 SGDLS and CDR2 YYNGEE. The CDR3 has 13 amino acids. Trimming removed 4 bases at V and 1 base at J, with 6 bases between.

This chain joins TRBV10-3 and TRBJ1-4, with 9 bases that match TRBD1. Unmatched junction bases numbered 3, after V lost 2 bases and J lost 8 bases. CDR1 is ENHRY, CDR2 SYGVKD, per germline. CDR3 length equals 14 residues. The CDR3 loop reads CAISEGQGLEKLFF. CDR3 in DNA: TGTGCCATCAGTGAGGGACAGGGGTTAGAAAAACTGTTTTTT.

V is TRBV13 and J is TRBJ1-1, with D perhaps matching TRBD1 (5 bases). There are 13 residues in the CDR3. V lost 10 bases and J 0 bases, leaving 12 bases between the germline ends. Looked up from germline, CDR1 is PRHDT and CDR2 is FYEKMQ (reference sequence). The DNA of the CDR3 is TGTGCCATTCCTCAGACAGTGAACACTGAAGCTTTCTTT. Protein product: CAIPQTVNTEAFF.

V usage is TRBV5-4 and J usage is TRBJ2-5; 7 nucleotides agree with TRBD1. Germline V CDR1 and CDR2: SGHNT, YYREEE (reference sequence). This CDR3 is 17 amino acids long. Trimming removed 3 bases from V and 6 bases from J; junction bases left unmatched: 17. As DNA, the CDR3 is TGTGCCAGCAGCTCGAACGACGACATCAGGGGGTGGCAGACCCAGTACTTC. It is translated as CASSSNDDIRGWQTQYF.

The rearrangement joins TRBV5-1 to TRBJ1-1, with D possibly matching TRBD1 (5 bases). CDR3 size: 16 residues. V was shortened by 0 bases and J by 5 bases, with 17 bases between the two germline ends. The germline gives CDR1 SGHRS, CDR2 YFSETQ. The CDR3 region is CASSLGRTNSRTEAFF. As DNA, the CDR3 is TGCGCCAGCAGCTTGGGCAGGACAAATTCTAGGACTGAAGCTTTCTTT. Combining the CDR3 with reference TRBV5-1 and TRBJ1-1 gives the whole variable domain KAGVTQTPRYLIKTRGQQVTLSCSPISGHRSVSWYQQTPGQGLQFLFEYFSETQRNKGNFPGRFSGRQFSNSRSEMNVSTLELGDSALYLCASSLGRTNSRTEAFFGQGTRLTVV.

The chain has TRBV4-2 and TRBJ2-7; 8 positions agree with TRBD1. Trimming took 0 bases from V and 4 from J; bases not matched to a gene: 8. Germline V lookup: CDR1 LGHNA, CDR2 YNFKEQ. CDR3 length: 16 residues. The CDR3 region is CASSQEAGGAQYEQYF. CDR3 bases: TGTGCCAGCAGCCAAGAGGCAGGGGGCGCGCAATACGAGCAGTACTTC.

This CDR3 is CAIGPGTGGLGGIYEQYF. The CDR3 DNA reads TGTGCCATCGGACCCGGGACAGGGGGCTTAGGGGGAATCTACGAGCAGTACTTC. V usage is TRBV10-3 and J usage is TRBJ2-7; 12 bases agree with TRBD1. The J segment lost 3 bases and the V segment lost 8 bases, leaving 17 bases of the junction unmatched. The CDR3 is 18 amino acids. Germline loops: CDR1 ENHRY, CDR2 SYGVKD.